This T cell receptor beta chain was recovered during a study of T-cell memory formation after mild COVID-19. Study-level findings and limits: A second wave expanding day 15 to 37 was CD4+-biased; contracting clones were balanced. CD4+ contracting clones lay mainly in CM and EM, CD8+ ones in EMRA.

V was pared by 0 bases and J by 4 bases, with 11 bases of the junction left unmatched. This CDR3 spans 18 amino acids. CDR1 is LGHNA, CDR2 YNFKEQ, per germline. TCRalpha and TCRbeta libraries used 5'RACE with constant-segment primers and UMIs. TCRdb processed the 5' RACE reads anew with MiXCR; each CDR3 protein has one entry. The sample yields under 85,000 distinct CDR3 sequences, around 14% seen once. There are many counts of this clonotype. Antigen unknown. This clonotype was obtained from an adult woman who had mild COVID-19 (a few samples of this study predate the infection). Cell type and time point are not known. The material sequenced was PBMCs or a T cell subset sorted from them (not recorded which). The chain is built from TRBV4-2 and TRBJ2-2; 7 bases align to TRBD2. The CDR3 nucleotides are TGTGCCAGCAGCCAAGATCAGTTTGCGGGAGCGGTCACCGGGGAGCTGTTTTTT. Its translation: CASSQDQFAGAVTGELFF.